This TCR beta chain comes out of a study of regulatory T cells in long-lasting Graves disease. Time point reported: newly diagnosed GD, antithyroid drugs for less than 3 months. TCR sequences were obtained from RNA taken from PBMCs. Roughly 8.4 milliliters of peripheral blood were drawn into EDTA tubes. This clonotype occurred a few times. TCR beta libraries were built with iRepertoire HTBI primers and Arm-PCR of CDR3 regions. MiXCR, applied by TCRdb to the multiplex PCR reads, yields one record per CDR3 protein. This sample has more than 450,000 distinct CDR3 sequences; approximately 12% occur once, and the top ten carry approximately 9%. The CDR3 is 12 residues long. V gave up 5 bases and J gave up 5 bases, with 10 bases separating them. Germline-derived CDR1 and CDR2 are DFQATT and SNEGSKA (reference sequence). These same data were also listed under a study on T cells in Graves' hyperthyroidism and ophthalmopathy.

The source of this sequence is a woman aged 30 to 39 with Graves disease. The gene calls are TRBV20-1 and TRBJ1-5, with a tentative D call TRBD1 (5 bases). The specimen was peripheral blood mononuclear cells (PBMCs), collected at new diagnosis, from a patient treated with antithyroid drugs. In nucleotides, the CDR3 is TGCAGTGCTGTGGGGGGGGATCAGCCCCAGCATTTT. Translated: CSAVGGDQPQHF.